These 2 T cell receptor beta chains were sequenced from one sample in a study of Ad26.COV2.S vaccination and SARS-CoV-2 variants. Repertoires were generated with immunoSEQ multiplex PCR, while TCRdb's copy carries only in-frame clones and drops some. The sample consists of over 110,000 clones, 70% to 90% of them appearing once. This material consisted of peripheral blood, taken after recovery from COVID-19. The source is a human donor who had recovered from COVID-19.

The chain couples TRBV6-1 to TRBJ1-5, with D perhaps TRBD1 (5 bases). Trimming removed 3 bases at V and 6 bases at J, with 9 bases between. Germline-derived CDR1 and CDR2 are MNHNS and SASEGT. The CDR3 has 13 amino acids. CDR3: CASSEGLGQPQHF. Here the CDR3 DNA reads TGTGCCAGCAGTGAGGGGCTCGGTCAGCCCCAGCATTTT.

DNA for the CDR3: TGCGCCAGCAGCCACAACAGCGTAGCCGTTTATGGCTACACCTTC. Translating gives CASSHNSVAVYGYTF. The rearrangement uses TRBV4-1 and TRBJ1-2, with D uncertain. Germline CDR1 is MGHRA and CDR2 is YSYEKL. This CDR3 has 15 residues. Trimming left V 3 bases short and J 5 bases short, with 16 bases between.